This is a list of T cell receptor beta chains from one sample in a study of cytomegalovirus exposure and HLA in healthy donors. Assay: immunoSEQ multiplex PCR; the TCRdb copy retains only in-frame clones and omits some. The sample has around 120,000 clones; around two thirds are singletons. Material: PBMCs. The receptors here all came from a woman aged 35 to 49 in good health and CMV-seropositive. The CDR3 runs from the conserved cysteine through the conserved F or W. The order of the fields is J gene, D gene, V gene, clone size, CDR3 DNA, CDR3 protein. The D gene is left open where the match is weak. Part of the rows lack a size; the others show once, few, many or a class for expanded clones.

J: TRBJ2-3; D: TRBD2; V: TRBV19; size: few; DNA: TGTGCCAGTAGTGCCAAGCGGGGGGGTAGCACAGATACGCAGTATTTT; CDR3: CASSAKRGGSTDTQYF
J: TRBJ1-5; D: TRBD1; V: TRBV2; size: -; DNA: TGTGCCAGCAGTGTGGACAGGGTCCAGCCCCAGCATTTT; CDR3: CASSVDRVQPQHF
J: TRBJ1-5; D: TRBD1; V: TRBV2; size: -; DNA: TGTGCCAGCAGTGAAATCAGGGGGCTAGCCGCGAATCAGCCCCAGCATTTT; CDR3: CASSEIRGLAANQPQHF
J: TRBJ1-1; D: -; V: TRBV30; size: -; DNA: TGTGCCTTCCGCGAGAGGGGGGCTTTCTTT; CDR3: CAFRERGAFF
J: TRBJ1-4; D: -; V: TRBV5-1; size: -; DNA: TGCGCCAGCAGCGCAGGGGTCTCCAATGAAAAACTGTTTTTT; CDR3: CASSAGVSNEKLFF
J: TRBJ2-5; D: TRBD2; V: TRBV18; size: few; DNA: TGTGCCAGCTCACCCTTCCAGCGGGGCCCCCAAGAGACCCAGTACTTC; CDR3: CASSPFQRGPQETQYF
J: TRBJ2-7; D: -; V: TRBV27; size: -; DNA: TGTGCCAGCAGTCCCGGGACTTCCTACGAGCAGTACTTC; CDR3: CASSPGTSYEQYF
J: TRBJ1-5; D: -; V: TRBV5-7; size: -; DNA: TGTGCCAGCAGCCCAACCACAGGTCCCGGAATCTTGCCCCAGCATTTT; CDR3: CASSPTTGPGILPQHF
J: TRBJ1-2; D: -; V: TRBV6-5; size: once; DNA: TGTGCCAGCAGTTACTCTGGGGGACTTCACTATGGCTACACCTTC; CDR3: CASSYSGGLHYGYTF
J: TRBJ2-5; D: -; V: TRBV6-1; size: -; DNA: TGTGCCAGCAGTGAACTAACAGGTCAAGAGACCCAGTACTTC; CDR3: CASSELTGQETQYF
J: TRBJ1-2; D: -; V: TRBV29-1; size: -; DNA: TGCAGCGTTGACGGGGATACTAACTATGGCTACACCTTC; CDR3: CSVDGDTNYGYTF
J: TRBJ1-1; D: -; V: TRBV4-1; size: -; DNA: TGCGCCAGCAGCCAAGAGGGGGCGCGGAACACTGAAGCTTTCTTT; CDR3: CASSQEGARNTEAFF
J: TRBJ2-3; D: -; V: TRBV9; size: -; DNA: TGTGCCAGCAGCGTAGTAGGGGGAGACGCAGATACGCAGTATTTT; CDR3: CASSVVGGDADTQYF
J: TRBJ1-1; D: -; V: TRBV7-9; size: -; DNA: TGTGCCAGCAGCCAGACAGGGAACACTGAAGCTTTCTTT; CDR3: CASSQTGNTEAFF
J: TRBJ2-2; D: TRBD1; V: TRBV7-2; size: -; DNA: TGTGCCAGCAGCATAGACAGGGCCGGGGAGCTGTTTTTT; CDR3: CASSIDRAGELFF
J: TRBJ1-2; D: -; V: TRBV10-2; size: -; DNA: TGCGCCAGCAGTGATCCCCAGTATGGCTACACCTTC; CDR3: CASSDPQYGYTF
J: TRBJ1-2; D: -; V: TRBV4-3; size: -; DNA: TGCGCCAGCAGCCATGAGTACAGGGAACCCGAAAGCTACACCTTC; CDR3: CASSHEYREPESYTF